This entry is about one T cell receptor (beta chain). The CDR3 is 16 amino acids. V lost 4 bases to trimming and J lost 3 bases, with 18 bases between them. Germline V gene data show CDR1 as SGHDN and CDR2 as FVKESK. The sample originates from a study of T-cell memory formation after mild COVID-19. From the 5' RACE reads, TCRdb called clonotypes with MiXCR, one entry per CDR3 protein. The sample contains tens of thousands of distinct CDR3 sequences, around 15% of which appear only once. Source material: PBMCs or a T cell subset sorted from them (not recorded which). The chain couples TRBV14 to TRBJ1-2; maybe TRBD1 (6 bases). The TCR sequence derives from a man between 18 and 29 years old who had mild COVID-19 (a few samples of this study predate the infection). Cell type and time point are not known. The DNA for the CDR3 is TGTGCCAGCAGCCGTTTACCGGGGGGCGCTGACTATGGCTACACCTTC. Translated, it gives CASSRLPGGADYGYTF. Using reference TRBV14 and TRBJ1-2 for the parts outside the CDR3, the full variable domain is EAGVTQFPSHSVIEKGQTVTLRCDPISGHDNLYWYRRVMGKEIKFLLHFVKESKQDESGMPNNRFLAERTGGTYSTLKVQPAELEDSGVYFCASSRLPGGADYGYTFGSGTRLTVV.